The next 16 T cell receptor beta chains were all read from a single sample in a study of shared clonotypes between healthy human individuals. Clones were sequenced by immunoSEQ multiplex PCR, and TCRdb holds only the in-frame ones, with some missing. The data contain hundreds of thousands of clones, approximately 96% of them seen just once; the ten biggest clones take up around 0.1%. In the naive CD8 group, cells lacked CD45RO and were positively selected for CCR7, so terminally differentiated effector memory CD45RA+ cells were left out. The sample taken for sequencing was naive CD8+ T cells sorted from blood. Receptors were obtained from a woman aged 25 to 39 in good health.

The V call is TRBV28, the J call TRBJ2-3; D call uncertain. The CDR3 consists of 13 residues. V was trimmed by 2 bases and J by 1 base, leaving 4 bases between them. The germline CDR1 and CDR2 sequences are MDHEN and SYDVKM. The CDR3 sequence is CASSLVGTDTQYF. CDR3 in DNA: TGTGCCAGCAGTTTAGTAGGCACAGATACGCAGTATTTT.

The chain recombines TRBV4-1 with TRBJ2-7; 8 positions match TRBD2. The CDR3 sequence is 17 residues long. The germline V gene has CDR1 MGHRA and CDR2 YSYEKL. The V and J ends lost 5 bases and 3 bases, in that order; junction bases with no gene match: 15. CDR3 DNA: TGCGCCAGCAGCTTCCATGCGAGCCGGGAGGGAGGCTACGAGCAGTACTTC. Its translation is CASSFHASREGGYEQYF.

The chain recombines TRBV4-1 with TRBJ2-7; 7 bases fit TRBD1. There are 14 residues in the CDR3. Germline V gene lookup returns CDR1 MGHRA and CDR2 YSYEKL. V lost 1 base and J lost 3; bases outside the gene matches: 3. The CDR3 sequence: CASSQVRGLYEQYF. The CDR3 DNA follows: TGCGCCAGCAGCCAAGTAAGGGGGCTCTACGAGCAGTACTTC.

This sequence joins TRBV5-4 and TRBJ2-7; D uncertain. In germline, CDR1 is SGHNT, CDR2 YYREEE (reference sequence). CDR3 length equals 11 residues. V was clipped by 4 bases and J by 4 bases, with 6 bases between them. The CDR3 region is CASSTPYEQYF. The CDR3 bases are TGTGCCAGCAGCACCCCTTACGAGCAGTACTTC. Based on the CDR3 plus reference TRBV5-4 and TRBJ2-7, the full variable domain is ETGVTQSPTHLIKTRGQQVTLRCSSQSGHNTVSWYQQALGQGPQFIFQYYREEENGRGNFPPRFSGLQFPNYSSELNVNALELDDSALYLCASSTPYEQYFGPGTRLTVT.

As regards this clone: At the DNA level, this CDR3 is encoded by other sequences in the same sample as well. The chain combines TRBV30 with TRBJ2-7; TRBD2 aligns across 13 bases. The CDR3 length is 15 residues. From germline, CDR1 is GTSNPN and CDR2 SVGIG (reference sequence). V lost 1 base and J lost 2; bases outside the gene matches: 2. CDR3 amino acids: CAWSAGLAGAYEQYF. The CDR3 DNA is TGTGCCTGGAGTGCCGGACTAGCGGGAGCCTACGAGCAGTACTTC. The entire variable domain, with the rest obtained from reference TRBV30 and TRBJ2-7, is as follows: SQTIHQWPATLVQPVGSPLSLECTVEGTSNPNLYWYRQAAGRGLQLLFYSVGIGQISSEVPQNLSASRPQDRQFILSSKKLLLSDSGFYLCAWSAGLAGAYEQYFGPGTRLTVT.

The chain links TRBV7-9 to TRBJ1-1; TRBD1 matches 8 bases. With 0 bases clipped from V and 0 bases from J, the junction kept 12 bases outside the gene matches. CDR1 is SEHNR and CDR2 is FQNEAQ in the germline V gene (reference sequence). The CDR3 loop spans 19 amino acids. The CDR3 here is CASSLAPGQVIPLNTEAFF. Written as DNA, the CDR3 is TGTGCCAGCAGCTTAGCGCCGGGACAGGTTATACCATTGAACACTGAAGCTTTCTTT.

The J gene is TRBJ2-3, the V gene TRBV30; the match to TRBD2 covers 8 bases. The CDR3 is 19 amino acids. Germline V gene lookup returns CDR1 GTSNPN and CDR2 SVGIG (reference sequence). V was pared by 3 bases and J by 4 bases, with 21 bases of the junction left unmatched. As DNA, the CDR3 is TGTGCCTGGAGCCCCATGGTCGTATCAGCGGAAGCGGGGGCAGATACGCAGTATTTT. The encoded protein is CAWSPMVVSAEAGADTQYF.

V is TRBV6-6 and J is TRBJ2-1; unclear D gene. Per germline, CDR1 MNHNY and CDR2 SVGAGI (reference sequence). This CDR3 region has 16 residues. Trimming removed 0 bases from V and 7 bases from J, with 16 bases in between. Here the CDR3 DNA reads TGTGCCAGCAGTTACTCGAGTCTAGATTGGGAAAATGAGCAGTTCTTC. Translating gives CASSYSSLDWENEQFF.

This clone appeared a single time. This rearrangement joins TRBV2 to TRBJ1-5; D perhaps matches TRBD1 (5 bases). CDR1 and CDR2 (germline): SNHLY, FYNNEI. The CDR3 extends over 15 amino acids. V was shortened by 5 bases and J by 4 bases, with 15 bases between the two germline ends. The CDR3 loop reads CASSSFGGGNQPQHF. The CDR3 DNA is TGTGCCAGCAGTAGCTTCGGGGGAGGGAATCAGCCCCAGCATTTT.

The V gene is TRBV15, the J gene TRBJ2-7; perhaps TRBD1 as D (6 bases). V was trimmed by 5 bases and J by 1 base, leaving 15 bases between them. CDR1 and CDR2 (germline): LNHNV, YYDKDF (reference sequence). CDR3 size: 15 residues. The CDR3 bases are TGTGCCACCAGCGAGGACAGAAGGCTTTCCTACGAGCAGTACTTC. Translation gives CATSEDRRLSYEQYF.

V gene TRBV5-4 combines with J gene TRBJ2-2, with 12 bases aligning to TRBD2. The V gene's germline CDR1 is SGHNT and CDR2 YYREEE (reference sequence). Losses at the gene ends were 2 bases for V and 11 bases for J; bases not matched to a gene: 4. The CDR3 has 14 residues. DNA of the CDR3: TGTGCCAGCAGCTTCGGACTAGCGGGGAGCGAGCTGTTTTTT. Translating it yields CASSFGLAGSELFF.

The chain links TRBV15 to TRBJ2-3, with TRBD2 matching over 14 bases. Germline V gene lookup returns CDR1 LNHNV and CDR2 YYDKDF (reference sequence). Trimming at V came to 5 bases and at J to 7 bases, leaving 8 bases not matched to a gene. There are 16 residues in the CDR3. The CDR3 region is CATSGGTSGSQNTQYF. CDR3 nucleotide sequence: TGTGCCACCAGCGGGGGGACTAGCGGGAGTCAAAATACGCAGTATTTT.

The rearrangement joins TRBV28 to TRBJ2-5, with TRBD1 matching 7 bases. V was clipped by 5 bases and J by 10 bases; unmatched bases: 7. The CDR3 covers 12 residues. CDR1 MDHEN and CDR2 SYDVKM come from the germline V gene. CDR3 sequence: CASSDPRGNQYF. The DNA of the CDR3 is TGTGCCAGCAGTGACCCCAGGGGGAACCAGTACTTC.

The rearrangement joins TRBV19 to TRBJ2-1, with D possibly TRBD2 on 6 matching bases. Germline V CDR1 and CDR2: LNHDA, SQIVND (reference sequence). The germline V and J ends were trimmed by 4 bases and 8 bases, with 12 bases remaining between them. The length of the CDR3 is 13 residues. CDR3 region: CASSSGIIDEQFF. Written as DNA, the CDR3 is TGTGCCAGTAGTAGCGGGATCATAGATGAGCAGTTCTTC. The full variable domain, in which reference TRBV19 and TRBJ2-1 provide the parts outside the CDR3, is DGGITQSPKYLFRKEGQNVTLSCEQNLNHDAMYWYRQDPGQGLRLIYYSQIVNDFQKGDIAEGYSVSREKKESFPLTVTSAQKNPTAFYLCASSSGIIDEQFFGPGTRLTVL.

There are a few counts of this clone. This chain joins TRBV5-1 and TRBJ2-1, with 7 bases matching TRBD2. Germline CDR1 reads SGHRS; CDR2 reads YFSETQ. V was pared by 1 base and J by 6 bases, with 4 bases of the junction left unmatched. There are 14 residues in the CDR3. CDR3 protein: CASSLQGGPNEQFF. CDR3 nucleotides: TGCGCCAGCAGCTTGCAGGGAGGGCCCAATGAGCAGTTCTTC.

V usage is TRBV27 and J usage is TRBJ2-1; the D gene could be TRBD1 or TRBD2 (5 bases each). Germline-derived CDR1 and CDR2 are MNHEY and SMNVEV (reference sequence). The CDR3 is 14 amino acids. With 7 bases removed from V and 4 bases from J, the gap between germline ends came to 14 bases. CDR3: CASKPGLGYNEQFF. CDR3 bases: TGTGCCAGCAAGCCGGGGCTTGGGTACAATGAGCAGTTCTTC.